The rows below give T cell receptor beta chains drawn from one sample of a study of cytomegalovirus exposure and HLA in healthy donors. Repertoires were generated with immunoSEQ multiplex PCR, while TCRdb's copy carries only in-frame clones and drops some. The sample contains 150,000 to 200,000 clones, roughly two thirds of which appear only once. The source material was PBMCs. The receptors originated from a woman between 25 and 40 years old in good health and CMV-seronegative. CDR3s leave out the opening cysteine and the closing phenylalanine or tryptophan.

>TRBV5-5|TRBJ2-2
ASRRQAANTGELF
>TRBV5-4|TRBJ2-7
ASSLAGGNEQY
>TRBV7-3|TRBJ2-1
ASSLTPSLNEQF
>TRBV7-2|TRBJ2-5
ASSPGWGEVETQY
>TRBV6-1|TRBJ2-7
ASGSSYEQY
>TRBV6-4|TRBJ2-3
ASSTGTSNTDTQY
>TRBV4-1|TRBJ1-3
ASSLPLRAGNTIY
>TRBV6-1|TRBJ1-1
ASNSPGPTEAF
>TRBV28|TRBJ2-7
ASSLSGAPIYEQY
>TRBV7-9|TRBJ1-5
ASSRDSYQPQH
>TRBV28|TRBJ2-3
ASSLWTSGANTDTQY
>TRBV5-5|TRBJ1-5
ASSFSGMQPQH
>TRBV28|TRBJ1-6
ASRIQGSSPLH
>TRBV2|TRBJ2-2
ASSGTSGGYTVELF
>TRBV9|TRBJ2-1
ASSVAQAGVFYNEQF
>TRBV7-2|TRBJ1-5
ASSLRGDQPQH
>TRBV6-1|TRBJ1-2
ASIQTGEGYGYT
>TRBV19|TRBJ1-5
ASSIGAVGNQPQH
>TRBV7-3|TRBJ2-2
ASSLTMGGTGELF
>TRBV7-3|TRBJ1-1
ASSLNRLTNTEAF
>TRBV7-8|TRBJ2-7
ASSHRPGINLYEQY
>TRBV19|TRBJ2-1
ASSSGGSSAYNEQF
>TRBV4-3|TRBJ2-1
ASSPRQGHEQF
>TRBV5-1|TRBJ2-5
ASSFGLAGLETQY
>TRBV7-2|TRBJ2-5
ASSPQGLGETQY
>TRBV7-9|TRBJ2-1
ASSLPDFDEQF
>TRBV7-3|TRBJ2-2
ASSQNRGNTGELF
>TRBV13|TRBJ1-6
ASSSLQGARSPLH
>TRBV7-2|TRBJ2-1
ASSPQLGGSHEQF
>TRBV6-4|TRBJ2-2
ASRTGADTGELF
>TRBV29-1|TRBJ2-5
SVDAGTGRSVSRAETQY
>TRBV4-3|TRBJ2-2
ASSQWSTGELF
>TRBV7-9|TRBJ1-1
ASSFRGFDTEAF
>TRBV6-5|TRBJ1-1
ASSYGRDMNTEAF
>TRBV7-3|TRBJ2-5
ASSLTGLAGETQY
>TRBV7-9|TRBJ2-7
SSSSDRGASSSGIYEQY
>TRBV10-3|TRBJ2-7
AISETVTGEQY
>TRBV18|TRBJ2-7
ASSFDRESFYEQY
>TRBV4-3|TRBJ2-7
ASSQVTGGPYEQY
>TRBV2|TRBJ2-2
ASNRDLSTGELF
>TRBV7-3|TRBJ1-2
ASSLGQERGYT